This T cell receptor beta chain was documented in a study of Ad26.COV2.S vaccination and SARS-CoV-2 variants. Looking at the study overall: Once, or twice with 56 days between doses, Ad26.COV2.S was given intramuscularly. General study points: TCR breadth and depth analyses may have underestimated total T cell responses. Vaccine recipients showed a spike-specific TCR breadth that was higher than in placebo recipients.

CDR1 is LNHDA and CDR2 is SQIVND in the germline V gene (reference sequence). This CDR3 spans 14 amino acids. The V end was cut by 7 bases, the J end by 2 bases, with 14 bases between. Treatment noted: about 20 received Ad26.COV2.S at low or high dose, single or two shots; about five received placebo; per-sample allocation not given. Sampling took place 63 days after the first vaccine or placebo injection. As for this clone: What it recognizes is unknown.

The method was immunoSEQ multiplex PCR; TCRdb's version includes in-frame clones alone and lacks a portion of them. The sample lists about 350,000 clones, 80% to 90% occurring once. The sample in question was peripheral blood, obtained in a trial of Ad26.COV2.S vaccine versus placebo. The V gene is TRBV19, the J gene TRBJ1-1; D uncertain. The clonotype originates from a person aged 18-65 years who received the Ad26.COV2.S COVID-19 vaccine or a placebo. This CDR3 reads CASKGFEGNTEAFF. The CDR3 coding sequence is TGTGCCAGTAAAGGGTTCGAAGGTAACACTGAAGCTTTCTTT.